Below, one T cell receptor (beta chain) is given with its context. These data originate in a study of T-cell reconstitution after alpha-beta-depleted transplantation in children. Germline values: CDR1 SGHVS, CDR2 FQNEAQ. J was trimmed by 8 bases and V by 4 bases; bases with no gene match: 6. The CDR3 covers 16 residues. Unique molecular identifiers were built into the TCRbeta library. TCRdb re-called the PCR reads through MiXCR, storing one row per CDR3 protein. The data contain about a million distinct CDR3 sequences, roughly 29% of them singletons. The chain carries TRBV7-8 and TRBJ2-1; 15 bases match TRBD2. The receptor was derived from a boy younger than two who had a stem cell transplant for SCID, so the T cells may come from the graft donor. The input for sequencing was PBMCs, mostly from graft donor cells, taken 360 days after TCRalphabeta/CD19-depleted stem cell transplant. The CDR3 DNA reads TGTGCCAGCAGCTCGGGACTAGCGGGGGGTGTTTATGAGCAGTTCTTC. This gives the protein CASSSGLAGGVYEQFF.